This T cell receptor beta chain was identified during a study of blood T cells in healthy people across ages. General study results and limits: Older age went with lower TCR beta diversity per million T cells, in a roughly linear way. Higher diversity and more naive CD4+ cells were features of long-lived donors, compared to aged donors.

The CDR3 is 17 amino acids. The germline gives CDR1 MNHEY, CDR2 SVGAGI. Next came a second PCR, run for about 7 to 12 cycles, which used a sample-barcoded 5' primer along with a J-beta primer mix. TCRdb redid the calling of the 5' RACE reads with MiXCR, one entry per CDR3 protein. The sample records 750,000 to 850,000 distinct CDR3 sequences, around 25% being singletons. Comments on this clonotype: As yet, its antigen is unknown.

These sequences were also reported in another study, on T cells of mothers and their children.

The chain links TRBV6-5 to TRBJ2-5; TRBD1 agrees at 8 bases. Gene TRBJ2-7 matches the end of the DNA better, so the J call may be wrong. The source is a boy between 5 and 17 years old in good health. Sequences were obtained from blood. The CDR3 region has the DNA TGTGCCAGCAGTTACTCGACGCGAGGACAGGGAGCCTACGAGCAGTACTTC. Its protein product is CASSYSTRGQGAYEQYF.